Listed here are 8 T cell receptor beta chains from one sample, sequenced in a study of shared clonotypes between healthy human individuals. TCRdb's table, derived via immunoSEQ multiplex PCR, lists solely in-frame clones and lacks some. Of about 2.2 million clones in the sample, just over 90% are singletons; the top ten hold more than 1.5%. Naive CD8 cells comprised CD45RO-negative, CCR7-positively selected cells, excluding terminally differentiated effector memory CD45RA+ cells. Sequences were obtained from naive CD8+ T cells from PBMCs. The receptor set was obtained from a young man in good health. Some clones in this sample may be carry-over from other donors' samples.

This chain uses TRBV7-9 with TRBJ2-7; a weak D match, TRBD2 (5 bases). Germline CDR1 reads SEHNR; CDR2 reads FQNEAQ (reference sequence). V was trimmed by 4 bases and J by 2 bases, leaving 12 bases between them. This CDR3 spans 14 amino acids. The CDR3 loop reads CASSSSSGAYEQYF. The DNA of the CDR3 is TGTGCCAGCAGCTCTTCGAGCGGCGCCTACGAGCAGTACTTC.

The chain employs TRBV2 and TRBJ2-7, with 10 bases that match TRBD1. Germline CDR1 reads SNHLY; CDR2 reads FYNNEI. After removal of 11 bases from V and 5 bases from J, the junction contained 15 bases not matched to a gene. The CDR3 is 15 residues long. The CDR3 nucleotides are TGTGCCGGATCACCTGACAGGGGGCCTGGCAACGAGCAGTACTTC. Its protein product is CAGSPDRGPGNEQYF.

This rearrangement joins TRBV7-9 to TRBJ2-1, with D tentatively TRBD2 (6 bases). CDR3 length: 14 amino acids. Germline CDR1 SEHNR, CDR2 FQNEAQ (reference sequence). V lost 5 bases and J lost 6, with 14 bases in between. CDR3 amino acids: CASSQFGGGNEQFF. The CDR3 DNA reads as TGTGCCAGCAGCCAGTTCGGGGGTGGCAATGAGCAGTTCTTC.

The V call is TRBV19, the J call TRBJ1-5; D possibly corresponds to TRBD1 (5 bases). The CDR3 is 14 residues long. Germline CDR1 reads LNHDA; CDR2 reads SQIVND (reference sequence). Trimming cost V 5 bases and J 7 bases, with 15 bases left between them. CDR3 DNA sequence: TGTGCCAGTAGTTTGAGGGGAGTCAACCAGCCCCAGCATTTT. Protein product: CASSLRGVNQPQHF.

The chain has TRBV28 and TRBJ2-3; 9 nucleotides align to TRBD1. V gave up 1 base and J gave up 4 bases; unmatched junction bases: 12. The CDR3 is 18 amino acids. Germline V lookup: CDR1 MDHEN, CDR2 SYDVKM. The DNA for the CDR3 is TGTGCCAGCAGTTTATCCTCCGGGACAGGGTATGGCGCAGATACGCAGTATTTT. Translating it yields CASSLSSGTGYGADTQYF.

The V call is TRBV10-3, the J call TRBJ2-1; 8 bases are shared with TRBD2. Losses at the gene ends were 3 bases for V and 4 bases for J; bases not matched to a gene: 20. Germline-derived CDR1 and CDR2 are ENHRY and SYGVKD. This CDR3 has 20 amino acids. CDR3 coding DNA: TGTGCCATCAGTGACCCGGGGGGGACGAAAGGGAATCTACTTTACAATGAGCAGTTCTTC. It translates to CAISDPGGTKGNLLYNEQFF.

The V and J genes are TRBV13 and TRBJ1-2; TRBD1 is a possible D gene (5 bases). V dropped 4 bases and J dropped 3 bases, with 12 bases sitting between them. The CDR3 extends over 14 amino acids. In germline, CDR1 is PRHDT, CDR2 FYEKMQ (reference sequence). Written as DNA, the CDR3 is TGTGCCAGCAGCTCGCGACAGACCTACTATGGCTACACCTTC. It yields the protein CASSSRQTYYGYTF.

On this clone: The same CDR3 also results from other DNA sequences found in this sample. The chain recombines TRBV27 with TRBJ2-1; TRBD1 might be the D (6 bases). Deletions cut 6 bases from V and 5 bases from J, with 8 bases between. The germline V gene has CDR1 MNHEY and CDR2 SMNVEV (reference sequence). The CDR3 extends over 12 amino acids. CDR3 DNA sequence: TGTGCCAGCAGCCCAGGGGACAATGAGCAGTTCTTC. As protein: CASSPGDNEQFF.